This T cell receptor (beta chain) was identified during a study of blood T cell repertoires in COVID-19. Study-wide context: Whether acute or convalescent, the COVID-19 samples came from the United States, Italy and Spain.

Profiling relied on immunoSEQ multiplex PCR, and the TCRdb table lists in-frame clones only, not all of them. The sample yields under 350,000 clones, around 90% seen once. The study drew participants aged about 18 to 89 years from 20 to 30 US areas. Cohorts were based on clinical histories the participants reported. Two negative PCRs, clearance, or symptom resolution characterized the recovered Cohort 3 donors. This sequence originates from a woman aged 40 to 50 who had recovered from COVID-19. Sequenced sample: PBMCs or T cells enriched from blood (not recorded which).

In nucleotides, the CDR3 is TGTGCCAGCTCACTCGGGGGACAGGGAAGTTCACCCCTCCACTTT. The encoded protein is CASSLGGQGSSPLHF. V and J are TRBV18 and TRBJ1-6; 9 bases fit TRBD1. This CDR3 is 15 amino acids long. CDR1 KGHSH and CDR2 LQKENI come from the germline V gene. The V and J ends lost 4 bases and 9 bases, in that order; junction bases with no gene match: 7.